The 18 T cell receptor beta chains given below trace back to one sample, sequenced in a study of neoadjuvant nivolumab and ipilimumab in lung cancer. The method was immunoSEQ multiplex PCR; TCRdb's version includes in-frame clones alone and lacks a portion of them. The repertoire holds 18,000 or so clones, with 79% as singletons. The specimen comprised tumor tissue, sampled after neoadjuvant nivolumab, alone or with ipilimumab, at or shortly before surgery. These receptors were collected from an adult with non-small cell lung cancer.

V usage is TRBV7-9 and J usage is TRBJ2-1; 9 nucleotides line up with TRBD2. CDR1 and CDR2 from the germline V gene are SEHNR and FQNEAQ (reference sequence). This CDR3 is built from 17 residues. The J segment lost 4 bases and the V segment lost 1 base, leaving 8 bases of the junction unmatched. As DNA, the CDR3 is TGTGCCAGCAGCTTAGGAGGGAGCCTAGCGGGGTACAATGAGCAGTTCTTC. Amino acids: CASSLGGSLAGYNEQFF.

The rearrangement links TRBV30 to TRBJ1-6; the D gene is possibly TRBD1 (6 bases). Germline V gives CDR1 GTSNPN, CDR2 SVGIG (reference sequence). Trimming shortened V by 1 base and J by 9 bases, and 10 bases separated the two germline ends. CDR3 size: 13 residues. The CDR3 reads CAWSEGVSSPLHF. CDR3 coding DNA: TGTGCCTGGAGTGAGGGGGTCAGTTCACCCCTCCACTTT.

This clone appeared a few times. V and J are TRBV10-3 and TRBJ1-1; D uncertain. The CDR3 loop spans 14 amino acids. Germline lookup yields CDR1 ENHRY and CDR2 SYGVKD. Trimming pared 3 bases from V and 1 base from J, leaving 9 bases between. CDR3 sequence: CAISDRFTNTEAFF. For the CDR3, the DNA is TGTGCCATCAGTGATCGGTTTACGAACACTGAAGCTTTCTTT.

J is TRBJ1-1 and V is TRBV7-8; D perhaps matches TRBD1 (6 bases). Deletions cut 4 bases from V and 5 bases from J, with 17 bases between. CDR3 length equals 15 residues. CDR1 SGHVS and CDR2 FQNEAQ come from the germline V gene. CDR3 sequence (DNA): TGTGCCAGCAGCTCACCCTCAGGGGTCGGGACTGAAGCTTTCTTT. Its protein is CASSSPSGVGTEAFF.

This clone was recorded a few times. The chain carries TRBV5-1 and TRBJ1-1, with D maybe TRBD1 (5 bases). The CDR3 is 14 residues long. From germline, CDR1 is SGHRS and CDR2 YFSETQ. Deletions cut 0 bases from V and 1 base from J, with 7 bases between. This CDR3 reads CASSLVQGNTEAFF. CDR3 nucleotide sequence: TGCGCCAGCAGCTTGGTTCAGGGGAACACTGAAGCTTTCTTT.

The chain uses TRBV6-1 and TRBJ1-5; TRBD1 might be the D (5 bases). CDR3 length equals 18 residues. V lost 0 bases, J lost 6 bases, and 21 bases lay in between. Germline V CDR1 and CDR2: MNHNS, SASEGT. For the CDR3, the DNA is TGTGCCAGCAGTGAAGCCGTTTTTCGACAGAGTAGGACTCAGCCCCAGCATTTT. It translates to CASSEAVFRQSRTQPQHF.

Here the CDR3 reads CASNPGLGGGDIQYF. DNA for the CDR3: TGTGCCAGCAATCCAGGCCTGGGCGGGGGGGACATTCAGTACTTC. The chain links TRBV11-2 to TRBJ2-4; 9 bases map to TRBD2. This CDR3 contains 15 residues. J lost 8 bases, V lost 7 bases, and 12 bases had no gene match. Germline values: CDR1 SGHAT, CDR2 FQNNGV.

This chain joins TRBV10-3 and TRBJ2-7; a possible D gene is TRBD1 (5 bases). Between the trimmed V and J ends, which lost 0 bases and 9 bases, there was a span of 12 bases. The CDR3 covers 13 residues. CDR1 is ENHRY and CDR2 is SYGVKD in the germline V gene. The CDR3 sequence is CAISESVRERQYF. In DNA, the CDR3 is TGTGCCATCAGTGAGTCCGTCAGGGAAAGGCAGTACTTC.

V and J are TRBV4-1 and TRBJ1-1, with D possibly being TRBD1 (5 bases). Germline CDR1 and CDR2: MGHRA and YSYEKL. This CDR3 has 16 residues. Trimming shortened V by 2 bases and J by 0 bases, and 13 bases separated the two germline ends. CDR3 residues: CASSQWGGGLNTEAFF. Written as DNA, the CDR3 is TGCGCCAGCAGCCAATGGGGGGGAGGGCTGAACACTGAAGCTTTCTTT.

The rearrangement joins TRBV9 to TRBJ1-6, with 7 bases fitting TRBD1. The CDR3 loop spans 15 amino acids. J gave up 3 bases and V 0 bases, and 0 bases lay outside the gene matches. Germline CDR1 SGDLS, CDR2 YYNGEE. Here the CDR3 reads CASSVGTGYNSPLHF. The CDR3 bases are TGTGCCAGCAGCGTAGGGACAGGCTATAATTCACCCCTCCACTTT. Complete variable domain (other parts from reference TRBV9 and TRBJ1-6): DSGVTQTPKHLITATGQRVTLRCSPRSGDLSVYWYQQSLDQGLQFLIQYYNGEERAKGNILERFSAQQFPDLHSELNLSSLELGDSALYFCASSVGTGYNSPLHFGNGTRLTVT.

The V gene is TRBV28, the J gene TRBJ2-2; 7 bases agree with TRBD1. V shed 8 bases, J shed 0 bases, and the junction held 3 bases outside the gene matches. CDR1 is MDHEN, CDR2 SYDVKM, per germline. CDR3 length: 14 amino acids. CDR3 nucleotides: TGTGCCAGCTCCGGGACAGCGAACACCGGGGAGCTGTTTTTT. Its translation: CASSGTANTGELFF.

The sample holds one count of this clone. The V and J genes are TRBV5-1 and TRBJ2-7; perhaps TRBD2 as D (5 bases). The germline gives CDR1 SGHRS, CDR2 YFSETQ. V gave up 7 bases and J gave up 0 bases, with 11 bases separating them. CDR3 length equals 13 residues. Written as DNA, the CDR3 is TGCGCCAGCTCGGAGGAGAGCTCCTACGAGCAGTACTTC. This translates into CASSEESSYEQYF.

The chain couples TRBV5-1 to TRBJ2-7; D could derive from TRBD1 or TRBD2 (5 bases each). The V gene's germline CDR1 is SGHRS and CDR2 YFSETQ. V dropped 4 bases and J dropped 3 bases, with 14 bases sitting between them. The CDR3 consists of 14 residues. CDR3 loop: CASSARDGYYEQYF. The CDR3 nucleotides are TGCGCCAGCAGCGCCCGGGACGGCTACTACGAGCAGTACTTC.

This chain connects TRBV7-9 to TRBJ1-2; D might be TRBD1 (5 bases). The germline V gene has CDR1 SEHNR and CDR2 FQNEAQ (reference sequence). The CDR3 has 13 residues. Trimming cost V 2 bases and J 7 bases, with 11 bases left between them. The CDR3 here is CASSLPGRVGYTF. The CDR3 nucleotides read TGTGCCAGCAGCTTACCAGGGAGGGTTGGCTACACCTTC.

The CDR3 loop is CASSLGRGRSYNEQFF. The DNA for the CDR3 is TGTGCCAGCAGCTTAGGGAGGGGGCGATCCTACAATGAGCAGTTCTTC. V usage is TRBV7-2 and J usage is TRBJ2-1, with a tentative D call TRBD1 (7 bases). Germline V lookup: CDR1 SGHTA, CDR2 FQGNSA. The CDR3 runs to 16 residues. Trimming removed 1 base at V and 1 base at J, with 11 bases between. The complete variable domain, with remaining parts taken from reference TRBV7-2 and TRBJ2-1, reads GAGVSQSPSNKVTEKGKDVELRCDPISGHTALYWYRQSLGQGLEFLIYFQGNSAPDKSGLPSDRFSAERTGGSVSTLTIQRTQQEDSAVYLCASSLGRGRSYNEQFFGPGTRLTVL.

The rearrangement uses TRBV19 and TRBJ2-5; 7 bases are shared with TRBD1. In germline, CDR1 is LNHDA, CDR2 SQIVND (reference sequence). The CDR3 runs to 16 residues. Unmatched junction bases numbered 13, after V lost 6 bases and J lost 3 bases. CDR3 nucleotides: TGTGCCAGTAGCACTGCGACAGGGAACAAAAAAGAGACCCAGTACTTC. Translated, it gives CASSTATGNKKETQYF.

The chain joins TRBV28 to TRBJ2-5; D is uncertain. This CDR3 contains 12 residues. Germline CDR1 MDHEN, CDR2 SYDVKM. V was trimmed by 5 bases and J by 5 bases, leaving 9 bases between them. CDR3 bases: TGTGCCAGCAGTCTCTCAATCGAGACCCAGTACTTC. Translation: CASSLSIETQYF.

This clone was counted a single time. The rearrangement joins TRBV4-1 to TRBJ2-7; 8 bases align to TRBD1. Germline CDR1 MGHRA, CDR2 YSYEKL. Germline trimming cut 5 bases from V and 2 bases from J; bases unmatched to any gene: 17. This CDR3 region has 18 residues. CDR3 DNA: TGCGCCAGCAGCTCTCTTCCCAGCGCCGGGACAGGTCCCTACGAGCAGTACTTC. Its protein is CASSSLPSAGTGPYEQYF.